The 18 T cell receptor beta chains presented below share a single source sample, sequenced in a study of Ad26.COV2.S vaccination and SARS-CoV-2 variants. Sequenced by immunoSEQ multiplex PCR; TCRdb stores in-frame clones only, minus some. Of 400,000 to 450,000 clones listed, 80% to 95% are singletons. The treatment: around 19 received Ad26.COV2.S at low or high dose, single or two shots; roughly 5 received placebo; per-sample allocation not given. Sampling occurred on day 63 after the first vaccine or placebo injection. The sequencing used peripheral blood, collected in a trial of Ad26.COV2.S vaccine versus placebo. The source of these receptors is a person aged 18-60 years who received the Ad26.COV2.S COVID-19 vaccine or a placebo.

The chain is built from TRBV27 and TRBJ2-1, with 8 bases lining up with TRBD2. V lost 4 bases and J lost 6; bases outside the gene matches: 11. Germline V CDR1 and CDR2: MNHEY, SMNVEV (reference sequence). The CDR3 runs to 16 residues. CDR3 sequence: CASSSYSGVTPNEQFF. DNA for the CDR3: TGTGCCAGCAGTTCTTATAGCGGGGTAACTCCCAATGAGCAGTTCTTC.

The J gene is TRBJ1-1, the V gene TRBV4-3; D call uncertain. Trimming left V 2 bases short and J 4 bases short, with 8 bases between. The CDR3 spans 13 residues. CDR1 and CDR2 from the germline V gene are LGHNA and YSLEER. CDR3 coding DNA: TGCGCCAGCAGCCAAATGGGGTCCACTGAAGCTTTCTTT. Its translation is CASSQMGSTEAFF.

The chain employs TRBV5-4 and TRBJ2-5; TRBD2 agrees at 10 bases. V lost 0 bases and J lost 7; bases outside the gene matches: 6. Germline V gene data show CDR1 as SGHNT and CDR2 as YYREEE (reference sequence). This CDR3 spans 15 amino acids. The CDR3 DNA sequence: TGTGCCAGCAGCTTGGCCCTAGCGGGAGCCGGGACCCAGTACTTC. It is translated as CASSLALAGAGTQYF.

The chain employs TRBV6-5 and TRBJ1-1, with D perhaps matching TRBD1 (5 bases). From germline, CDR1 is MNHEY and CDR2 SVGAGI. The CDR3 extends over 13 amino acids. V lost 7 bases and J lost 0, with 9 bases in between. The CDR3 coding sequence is TGTGCCAGCACCCCGACAGTGAACACTGAAGCTTTCTTT. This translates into CASTPTVNTEAFF.

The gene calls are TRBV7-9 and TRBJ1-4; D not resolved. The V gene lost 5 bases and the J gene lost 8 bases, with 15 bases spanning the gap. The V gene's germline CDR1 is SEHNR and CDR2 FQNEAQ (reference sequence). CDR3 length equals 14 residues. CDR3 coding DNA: TGTGCCAGCAGCCCCGACATGGTTGGGGAAAAACTGTTTTTT. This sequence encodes CASSPDMVGEKLFF.

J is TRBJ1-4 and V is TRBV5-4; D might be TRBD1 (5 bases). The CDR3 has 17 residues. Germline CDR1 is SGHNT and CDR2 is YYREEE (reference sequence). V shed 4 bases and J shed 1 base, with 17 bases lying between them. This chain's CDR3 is CASSPGAGTGTNEKLFF. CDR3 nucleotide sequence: TGTGCCAGCAGCCCCGGTGCCGGCACAGGAACTAATGAAAAACTGTTTTTT. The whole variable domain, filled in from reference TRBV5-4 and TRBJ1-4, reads ETGVTQSPTHLIKTRGQQVTLRCSSQSGHNTVSWYQQALGQGPQFIFQYYREEENGRGNFPPRFSGLQFPNYSSELNVNALELDDSALYLCASSPGAGTGTNEKLFFGSGTQLSVL.

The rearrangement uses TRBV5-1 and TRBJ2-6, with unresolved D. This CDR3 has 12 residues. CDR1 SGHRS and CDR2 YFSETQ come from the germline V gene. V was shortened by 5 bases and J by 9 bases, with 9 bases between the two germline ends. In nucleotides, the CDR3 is TGCGCCAGCAGTCTTCCGGGCAACGTCCTGACTTTC. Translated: CASSLPGNVLTF. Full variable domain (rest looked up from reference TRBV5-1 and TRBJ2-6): KAGVTQTPRYLIKTRGQQVTLSCSPISGHRSVSWYQQTPGQGLQFLFEYFSETQRNKGNFPGRFSGRQFSNSRSEMNVSTLELGDSALYLCASSLPGNVLTFGAGSRLTVL.

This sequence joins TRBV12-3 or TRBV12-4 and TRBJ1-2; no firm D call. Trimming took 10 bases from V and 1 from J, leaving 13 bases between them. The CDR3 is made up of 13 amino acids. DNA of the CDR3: TGTGCCACCTCAGGACGGATTAACTATGGCTACACCTTC. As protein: CATSGRINYGYTF.

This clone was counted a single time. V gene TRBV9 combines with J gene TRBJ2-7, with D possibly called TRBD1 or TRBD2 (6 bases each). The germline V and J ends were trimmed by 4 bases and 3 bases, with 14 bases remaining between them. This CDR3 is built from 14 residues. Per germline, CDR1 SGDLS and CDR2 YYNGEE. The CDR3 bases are TGTGCCAGCAGCAAGGGGGGCCTAAACTACGAGCAGTACTTC. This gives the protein CASSKGGLNYEQYF.

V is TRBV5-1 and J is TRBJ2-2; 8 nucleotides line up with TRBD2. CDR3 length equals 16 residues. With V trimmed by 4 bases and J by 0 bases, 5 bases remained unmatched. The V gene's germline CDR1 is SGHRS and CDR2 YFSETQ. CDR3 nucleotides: TGCGCCAGCAGCGCCGGACTAGCCGCGAACACCGGGGAGCTGTTTTTT. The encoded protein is CASSAGLAANTGELFF.

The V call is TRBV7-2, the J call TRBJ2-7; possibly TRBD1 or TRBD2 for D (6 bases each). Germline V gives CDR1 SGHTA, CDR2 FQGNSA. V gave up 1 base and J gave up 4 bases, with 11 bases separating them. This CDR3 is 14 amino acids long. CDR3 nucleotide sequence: TGTGCCAGCAGCTTAGAAACAGGGAGGTACGAGCAGTACTTC. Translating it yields CASSLETGRYEQYF.

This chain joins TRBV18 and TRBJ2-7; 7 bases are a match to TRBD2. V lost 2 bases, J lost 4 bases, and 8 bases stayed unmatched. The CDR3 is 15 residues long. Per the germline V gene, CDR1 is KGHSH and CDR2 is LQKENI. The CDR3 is CASSPVELAQYEQYF. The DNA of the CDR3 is TGTGCCAGCTCACCAGTCGAACTAGCGCAATACGAGCAGTACTTC.

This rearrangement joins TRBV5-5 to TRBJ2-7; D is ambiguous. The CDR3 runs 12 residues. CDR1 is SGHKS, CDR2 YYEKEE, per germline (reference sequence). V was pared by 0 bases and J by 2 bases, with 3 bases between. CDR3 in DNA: TGTGCCAGCAGCTTGGTTGCCTACGAGCAGTACTTC. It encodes CASSLVAYEQYF.

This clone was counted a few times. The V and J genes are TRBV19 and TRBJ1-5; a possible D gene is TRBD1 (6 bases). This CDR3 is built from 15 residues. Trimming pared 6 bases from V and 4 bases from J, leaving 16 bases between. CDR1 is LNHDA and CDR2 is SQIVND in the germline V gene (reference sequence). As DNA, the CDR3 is TGTGCCAGTAGAGCTCCGGGGGCTGGGAATCAGCCCCAGCATTTT. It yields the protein CASRAPGAGNQPQHF.

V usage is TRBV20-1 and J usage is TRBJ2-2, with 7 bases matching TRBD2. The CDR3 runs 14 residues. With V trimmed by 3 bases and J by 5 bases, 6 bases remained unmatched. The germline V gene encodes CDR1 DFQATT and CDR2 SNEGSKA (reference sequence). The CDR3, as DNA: TGCAGTGCTAGTAGGGAGGGCCTAACCGGGGAGCTGTTTTTT. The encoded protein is CSASREGLTGELFF.

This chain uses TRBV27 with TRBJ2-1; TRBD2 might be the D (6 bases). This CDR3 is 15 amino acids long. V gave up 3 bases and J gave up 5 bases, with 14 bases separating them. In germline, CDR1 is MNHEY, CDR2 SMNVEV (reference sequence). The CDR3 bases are TGTGCCAGCAGTTTCCCCGGGAGAGACCACAATGAGCAGTTCTTC. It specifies CASSFPGRDHNEQFF.

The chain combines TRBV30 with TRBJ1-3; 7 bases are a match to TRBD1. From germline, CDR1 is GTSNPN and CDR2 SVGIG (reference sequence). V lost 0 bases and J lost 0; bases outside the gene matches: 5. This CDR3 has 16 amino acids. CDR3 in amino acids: CAWSVAGGSSGNTIYF. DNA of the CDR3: TGTGCCTGGAGTGTAGCAGGGGGGAGCTCTGGAAACACCATATATTTT.

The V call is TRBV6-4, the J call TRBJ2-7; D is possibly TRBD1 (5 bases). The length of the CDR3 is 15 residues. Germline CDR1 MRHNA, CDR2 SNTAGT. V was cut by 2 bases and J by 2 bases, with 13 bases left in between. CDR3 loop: CASSDHRNYTYEQYF. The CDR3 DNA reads TGTGCCAGCAGTGACCACAGGAATTATACCTACGAGCAGTACTTC.